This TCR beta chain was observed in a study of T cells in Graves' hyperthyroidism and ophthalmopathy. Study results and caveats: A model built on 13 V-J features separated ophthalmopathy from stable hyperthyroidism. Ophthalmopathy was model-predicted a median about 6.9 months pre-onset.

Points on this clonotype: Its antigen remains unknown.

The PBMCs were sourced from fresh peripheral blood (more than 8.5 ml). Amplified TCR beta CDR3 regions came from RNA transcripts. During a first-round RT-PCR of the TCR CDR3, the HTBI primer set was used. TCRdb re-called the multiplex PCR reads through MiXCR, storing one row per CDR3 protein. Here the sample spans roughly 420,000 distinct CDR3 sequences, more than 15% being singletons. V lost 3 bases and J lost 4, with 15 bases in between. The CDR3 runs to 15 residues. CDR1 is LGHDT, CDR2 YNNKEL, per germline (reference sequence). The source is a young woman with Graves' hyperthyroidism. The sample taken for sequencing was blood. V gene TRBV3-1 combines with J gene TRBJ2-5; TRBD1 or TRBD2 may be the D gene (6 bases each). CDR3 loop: CASSQSAGGVETQYF. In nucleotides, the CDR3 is TGTGCCAGCAGCCAGTCAGCCGGGGGCGTAGAGACCCAGTACTTC.